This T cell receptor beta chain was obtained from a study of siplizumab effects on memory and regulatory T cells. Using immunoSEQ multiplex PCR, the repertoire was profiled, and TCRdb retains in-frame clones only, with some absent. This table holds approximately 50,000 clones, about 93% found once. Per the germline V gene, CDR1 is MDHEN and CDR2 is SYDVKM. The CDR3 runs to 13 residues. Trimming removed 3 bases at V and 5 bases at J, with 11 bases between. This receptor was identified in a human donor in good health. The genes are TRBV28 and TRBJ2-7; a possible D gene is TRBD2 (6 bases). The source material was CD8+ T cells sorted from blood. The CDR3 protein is CASSLQGGNEQYF. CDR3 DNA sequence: TGTGCCAGCAGTTTGCAGGGAGGTAACGAGCAGTACTTC.